Listed below are T cell receptor beta chains from one sample, sequenced in a study of beta chain features in type 1 diabetes. Data came from immunoSEQ multiplex PCR; TCRdb stores just in-frame clones and leaves some out. The profile covers approximately 470,000 clones, with over 25% appearing a single time and around 0.065% taken by the ten largest. The material sequenced was naive CD4+ T cells from blood. These receptors all stem from a man aged 18 to 30 in good health. The CDR3 runs from the conserved cysteine through the conserved F or W.

CSAFRGPEQYF	TRBV20-1
CAWSYRGNQPQHF	TRBV30
CASSVREYGYTF	TRBV19
CASSPSNEQFF	TRBV18
CASSPGLAIGYEQYF	TRBV7-2
CASSLTAGGNEQFF	TRBV7-2
CAWGTGWLAGELFF	TRBV30
CAWRVGNSYEQYF	TRBV30
CAWSGERRGADTQYF	TRBV30
CASSPYGQGGNTIYF	TRBV27
CASRQGANYGYTF	TRBV28
CASSHQTWTRDDEQYF	TRBV7-9
CASSLALEQFF	TRBV5-1
CASSLAAGAATGELFF	TRBV5-4
CASSTSGGIYEQYF	TRBV6-1
CASRPETGSSREKLFF	TRBV25-1
CASSLAGEQFF	TRBV5-1
CASSQDQKLFF	TRBV5-1
CAWSPRRDYGYTF	TRBV30
CAWSGLAGPTGELFF	TRBV30
CSARRNEAFF	TRBV20-1
CASTGAAIYEQYF	TRBV28
CASSLGLGQETQYF	TRBV4-2
CAWTVNYYGYTF	TRBV30
CASSRSTLYHEQYF	TRBV9
CAIRQGSGLNTEAFF	TRBV10-3
CAWSVMASGNYEQYF	TRBV30
CASSLAGLAGFTDTQYF	TRBV5-1
CASSGQINIQYF	TRBV7-2
CASSELGHSTDTQYF	TRBV25-1
CSVELAESITGELFF	TRBV29-1
CASKIWDGSDTQYF	TRBV5-1
CSVVDAQGPLTHGYTF	TRBV29-1
CASRLGQSGTYTAKNIQYF	TRBV7-2
CASGPSGDEQFF	TRBV7-3
CASRATGGNQPQHF	TRBV6-1